Listed below are T cell receptor beta chains from one sample, sequenced in a study of blood T cell repertoires in COVID-19. Libraries were prepared by immunoSEQ multiplex PCR; TCRdb keeps only in-frame clonotypes and omits some of them. The sample has about 400,000 clones; approximately 90% are singletons. Material for sequencing was PBMCs or T cells enriched from blood (not recorded which). Source of these receptors: a woman aged 18-30 years with acute COVID-19. CDR3s include the opening cysteine and the closing phenylalanine or tryptophan. Each record gives: J gene, CDR3 length, D gene, clone size, V gene, CDR3 DNA, CDR3 protein. A D gene is named only where the DNA matches it firmly. Clone size is stated in some rows and not others, as once, few, many or a class when expanded.

TRBJ2-7	13	NA	NA	TRBV29-1	TGCAGCGTTCTCCAAACAGGGACCTACGAGCAGTACTTC	CSVLQTGTYEQYF
TRBJ2-1	14	TRBD1	NA	TRBV7-9	TGTGCCAGCAGTATGGACAGGAGCTACAATGAGCAGTTCTTC	CASSMDRSYNEQFF
TRBJ2-7	13	TRBD1	NA	TRBV6-4	TGTGCCAGCAGCCCGGGACAGTCCTACGAGCAGTACTTC	CASSPGQSYEQYF
TRBJ1-2	17	TRBD1	NA	TRBV4-1	TGCGCCAGCAGCCCACAAGGACCAGGACAGGCGGAGGATGGCTACACCTTC	CASSPQGPGQAEDGYTF
TRBJ1-2	15	NA	NA	TRBV5-1	TGCGCCAGCAGCTGGGGGCCAGGGGAAGACTATGGCTACACCTTC	CASSWGPGEDYGYTF
TRBJ1-6	12	NA	few	TRBV2	TGTGCCAGCGAAACAGGAAATTCACCCCTCCACTTT	CASETGNSPLHF
TRBJ1-1	13	NA	NA	TRBV7-2	TGTGCCAGCAGCTTAACAGCGAACACTGAAGCTTTCTTT	CASSLTANTEAFF
TRBJ1-5	15	TRBD1	NA	TRBV30	TGTGCCTGGAGCCTAAGAGGACAGGGGAGTCAGCCCCAGCATTTT	CAWSLRGQGSQPQHF
TRBJ2-3	15	TRBD1	NA	TRBV24-1	TGTGCCACCAGTGCTCCGGGACAGGGTACAGATACGCAGTATTTT	CATSAPGQGTDTQYF
TRBJ2-7	14	NA	NA	TRBV7-8	TGTGCCAGCAGCTTAGCACAGCGGACCTACGAGCAGTACTTC	CASSLAQRTYEQYF
TRBJ2-7	15	TRBD1	NA	TRBV9	TGTGCCAGCAGCGCAGGACAGGGGGCATACTACGAGCAGTACTTC	CASSAGQGAYYEQYF
TRBJ2-1	16	TRBD2	NA	TRBV4-1	TGCGCCAGCAGCCCACACCTAGCGGGAGACTACAATGAGCAGTTCTTC	CASSPHLAGDYNEQFF
TRBJ2-7	15	NA	NA	TRBV21-1	TGTGCCAGCAGCAAGCCCCTACGCTACGACTACGAGCAGTACTTC	CASSKPLRYDYEQYF
TRBJ2-5	10	NA	NA	TRBV20-1	TGCAGTGCTAGTCGTGTGACCCAGTACTTC	CSASRVTQYF
TRBJ2-1	19	TRBD1	NA	TRBV3-1/TRBV3-2	TGTGCCAGCAGCCCCCGAGATTCGAGGGGGCCGAAATCCTACAATGAGCAGTTCTTC	CASSPRDSRGPKSYNEQFF
TRBJ2-1	15	TRBD1	NA	TRBV12-5	TGTGCTAGTGGTTTGTCCCTGACAGGGGCCAATGAGCAGTTCTTC	CASGLSLTGANEQFF
TRBJ1-2	14	TRBD1	NA	TRBV27	TGTGCCAGCAGTAAGATACAGGGGTTTAATGGCTACACCTTC	CASSKIQGFNGYTF
TRBJ2-7	15	TRBD1	once	TRBV4-1	TGCGCCAGCAGCCAAAGGGACAGCACCTCCTACGAGCAGTACTTC	CASSQRDSTSYEQYF
TRBJ2-7	15	NA	NA	TRBV11-2	TGTGCCAGCAGCTTATACTCAGGGGTCTCCTACGAGCAGTACTTC	CASSLYSGVSYEQYF
TRBJ2-3	15	TRBD2	NA	TRBV19	TGTGCCAGTATTCTGCGGGGGTGGAGCACAGATACGCAGTATTTT	CASILRGWSTDTQYF
TRBJ2-1	15	NA	NA	TRBV3-1/TRBV3-2	TGTGCCAGCAGCTCCAGTCTCAGCTCCTACAATGAGCAGTTCTTC	CASSSSLSSYNEQFF
TRBJ2-2	15	TRBD1	NA	TRBV7-6	TGTGCCAGCAGCGGGACAGGGAGTGAGGCCGGGGAGCTGTTTTTT	CASSGTGSEAGELFF
TRBJ1-5	14	NA	few	TRBV9	TGTGCCAGCAGCGTAGGAGGAAGCAATCAGCCCCAGCATTTT	CASSVGGSNQPQHF
TRBJ2-3	14	TRBD2	NA	TRBV24-1	TGTGCCACCAGTGATCCGGGACTAGCCGATACGCAGTATTTT	CATSDPGLADTQYF
TRBJ2-3	16	TRBD2	NA	TRBV19	TGTGCCAGTACCTCTTGGACTAGCGGGGGATCCGATACGCAGTATTTT	CASTSWTSGGSDTQYF
TRBJ2-2	15	NA	NA	TRBV18	TGTGCCAGCTCACCCACGGGAGCTGATTCCGGGGAGCTGTTTTTT	CASSPTGADSGELFF
TRBJ2-2	16	NA	NA	TRBV12-1	TGTGCCAGCAGCTCGATAGGACAGGGCTATGACGGGGAGCTGTTTTTT	CASSSIGQGYDGELFF
TRBJ2-1	20	TRBD2	NA	TRBV4-1	TGCGCCAGCACACCGATATTCATACTAGCGGGGGGGCTAATCGGGTATGAGCAGTTCTTC	CASTPIFILAGGLIGYEQFF
TRBJ2-2	17	TRBD2	NA	TRBV7-9	TGTGCCAGCAGCTCCCGGGGGGGCACGAAAAACACCGGGGAGCTGTTTTTT	CASSSRGGTKNTGELFF
TRBJ2-1	17	TRBD1	few	TRBV6-6	TGTGCCAGCAGTCCGCCTGACAGGGGTTATAGTGGAAATGAGCAGTTCTTC	CASSPPDRGYSGNEQFF
TRBJ1-2	15	TRBD1	few	TRBV19	TGTGCCAGTAGTATAGACGGGACAGCTATCTATGGCTACACCTTC	CASSIDGTAIYGYTF
TRBJ1-2	17	NA	NA	TRBV6-6	TGTGCCAGCAGTCGATCAGTACAGGCCCTAGCTAACTATGGCTACACCTTC	CASSRSVQALANYGYTF
TRBJ2-1	16	TRBD2	NA	TRBV5-4	TGTGCCAGCAGCTTGGAGTCGGCGGGAGATTCAATTGAGCAGTTCTTC	CASSLESAGDSIEQFF
TRBJ2-7	13	TRBD1	NA	TRBV5-1	TGCGCCAGCAGTCGGACAGGGCTGGATGAGCAGTACTTC	CASSRTGLDEQYF
TRBJ2-1	15	TRBD1	NA	TRBV29-1	TGCAGCGTTGAATGGGGACAGGGTCCTTTTAATGAGCAGTTCTTC	CSVEWGQGPFNEQFF
TRBJ2-5	14	TRBD1	NA	TRBV7-2	TGTGCCAGCAGCTTACAGGGGGTTCGGGAGACCCAGTACTTC	CASSLQGVRETQYF
TRBJ1-6	18	TRBD1	NA	TRBV4-3	TGCGCCAGCAGCCAAGATTTAATAGACAGGGGGTATAATTCACCCCTCCACTTT	CASSQDLIDRGYNSPLHF
TRBJ1-4	16	TRBD1	NA	TRBV2	TGTGCCAGCTCTTTGGGACAGGCGGCAACTAATGAAAAACTGTTTTTT	CASSLGQAATNEKLFF
TRBJ2-1	15	TRBD1	few	TRBV7-2	TGTGCCAGCAGCTTAGTGCCGACAGGGGGCGTTGAGCAGTTCTTC	CASSLVPTGGVEQFF
TRBJ1-5	18	NA	NA	TRBV28	TGTGCCAGCAGGAGGGGTTTGCAGGGGAAATATAGCAATCAGCCCCAGCATTTT	CASRRGLQGKYSNQPQHF
TRBJ2-3	15	NA	NA	TRBV6-1	TGTGCCAGCAGTGAAATTTTCAGGGGCGCAGATACGCAGTATTTT	CASSEIFRGADTQYF
TRBJ2-7	14	NA	NA	TRBV28	TGTGCCAGCAGTTTTGGGACTCAAATTTACGAGCAGTACTTC	CASSFGTQIYEQYF
TRBJ1-5	16	NA	NA	TRBV7-2	TGTGCCAGCAGCACCGCACCATACAGGACCAATCAGCCCCAGCATTTT	CASSTAPYRTNQPQHF
TRBJ1-1	11	NA	NA	TRBV5-5	TGTGCCAGCAGCCAGAACAGGGTGGCTTTCTTT	CASSQNRVAFF
TRBJ2-5	12	NA	NA	TRBV2	TGTGCCAGCAGTGAAGTCGAGGAGACCCAGTACTTC	CASSEVEETQYF
TRBJ1-5	14	NA	NA	TRBV25-1	TGTGCCAGCGGGGGGTCTTATAGCAATCAGCCCCAGCATTTT	CASGGSYSNQPQHF
TRBJ1-1	14	NA	NA	TRBV27	TGTGCCAGCAGTTCCGCTCGGCGGGACACTGAAGCTTTCTTT	CASSSARRDTEAFF
TRBJ1-1	17	NA	few	TRBV18	TGTGCCAGCTCACCACCGGTACAGGGTGGGATGAACACTGAAGCTTTCTTT	CASSPPVQGGMNTEAFF
TRBJ2-7	14	TRBD1	NA	TRBV6-5	TGTGCCATTCCAGGGGGCGGTACCCCCTACGAGCAGTACTTC	CAIPGGGTPYEQYF
TRBJ1-2	15	TRBD1	NA	TRBV11-2	TGTGCCAGCAGAGCTACAGGGGGCGGAGGTTATGGCTACACCTTC	CASRATGGGGYGYTF
TRBJ1-6	17	NA	NA	TRBV10-1	TGCGCCAGCAGTGGGTGGGAGACGAGCTCCTATAATTCACCCCTCCACTTT	CASSGWETSSYNSPLHF
TRBJ2-7	12	NA	few	TRBV14	TGTGCCAGCGGTCTGGGGGGCTACGAGCAGTACTTC	CASGLGGYEQYF
TRBJ1-2	14	TRBD1	few	TRBV27	TGTGCCAGCAGTCCCCGGACAGGGGTCTATGGCTACACCTTC	CASSPRTGVYGYTF